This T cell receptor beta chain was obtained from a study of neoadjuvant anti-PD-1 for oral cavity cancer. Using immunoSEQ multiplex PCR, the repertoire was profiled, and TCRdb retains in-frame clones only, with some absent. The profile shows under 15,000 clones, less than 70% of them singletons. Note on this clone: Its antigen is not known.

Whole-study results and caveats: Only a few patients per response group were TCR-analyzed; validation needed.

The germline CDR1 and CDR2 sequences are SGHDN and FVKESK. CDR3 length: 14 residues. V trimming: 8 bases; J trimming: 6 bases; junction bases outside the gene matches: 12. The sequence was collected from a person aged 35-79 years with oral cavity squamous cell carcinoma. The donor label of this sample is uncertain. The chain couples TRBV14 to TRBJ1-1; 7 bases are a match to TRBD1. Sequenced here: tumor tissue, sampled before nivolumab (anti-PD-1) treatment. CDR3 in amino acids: CASSLRQGFSEAFF. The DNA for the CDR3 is TGTGCCAGCTCTTTGAGACAGGGTTTTTCTGAAGCTTTCTTT.